This TCR beta chain was recovered during a study of T cell changes during pregnancy in multiple sclerosis (dated by TCRdb to about 2019). About the investigation overall: The study examined how the T cell repertoire changed over the course of pregnancy in women with multiple sclerosis.

The method was the immunoSEQ multiplex PCR assay. TCRdb's version of the immuneACCESS table is confined to in-frame rearrangements and falls short of the full clone set. An unresolved V gene accounts for under half of the shortfall where checked; the remainder is of unknown origin. The sample has around 41,000 clones on record, roughly 91% of them singletons. Of the sample, roughly 1.4% is held by the ten largest clones. The CDR3 goes from the cysteine to the phenylalanine over 15 residues. Only CDR3 DNA is held: 45 bases, read in frame from base 1. At the junction V is shortened by 1 base and J by 1 base, with 10 bases in between. Per the germline V gene, SGHVS is the CDR1 and FQNEAQ is the CDR2. Comments on this clone: It has no known antigen specificity. The sample holds no much larger clone one base away, and base qualities are not on file.

In this chain, TRBV7-8 is recombined with TRBJ1-1; TRBD1 is a possible D gene, resting on 5 matching bases. This clonotype was obtained from a female donor with multiple sclerosis, enrolled in a pregnancy study. The sample taken for sequencing was PBMCs (not recorded whether the cells were cultured). The CDR3: CASSLVQGSNTEAFF. Here is the DNA: TGTGCCAGCAGCTTAGTGCAGGGATCGAACACTGAAGCTTTCTTT.